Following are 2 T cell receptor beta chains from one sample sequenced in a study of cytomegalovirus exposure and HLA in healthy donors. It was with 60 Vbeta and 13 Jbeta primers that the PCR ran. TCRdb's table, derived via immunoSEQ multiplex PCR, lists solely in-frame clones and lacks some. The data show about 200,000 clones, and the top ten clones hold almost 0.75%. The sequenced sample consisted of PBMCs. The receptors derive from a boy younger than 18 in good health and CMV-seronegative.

CDR3 residues: CASRGQPNSPLHF. The CDR3 DNA reads TGTGCCAGTAGGGGACAGCCAAATTCACCCCTCCACTTT. The genes are TRBV19 and TRBJ1-6; 7 positions agree with TRBD1. V gave up 6 bases and J gave up 7 bases; unmatched junction bases: 3. This CDR3 is 13 amino acids long. Germline lookup yields CDR1 LNHDA and CDR2 SQIVND (reference sequence).

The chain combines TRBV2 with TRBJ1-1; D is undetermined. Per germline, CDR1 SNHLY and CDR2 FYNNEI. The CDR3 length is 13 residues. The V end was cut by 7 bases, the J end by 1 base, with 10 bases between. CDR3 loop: CASITDWNTEAFF. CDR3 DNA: TGTGCCAGCATTACGGACTGGAACACTGAAGCTTTCTTT.